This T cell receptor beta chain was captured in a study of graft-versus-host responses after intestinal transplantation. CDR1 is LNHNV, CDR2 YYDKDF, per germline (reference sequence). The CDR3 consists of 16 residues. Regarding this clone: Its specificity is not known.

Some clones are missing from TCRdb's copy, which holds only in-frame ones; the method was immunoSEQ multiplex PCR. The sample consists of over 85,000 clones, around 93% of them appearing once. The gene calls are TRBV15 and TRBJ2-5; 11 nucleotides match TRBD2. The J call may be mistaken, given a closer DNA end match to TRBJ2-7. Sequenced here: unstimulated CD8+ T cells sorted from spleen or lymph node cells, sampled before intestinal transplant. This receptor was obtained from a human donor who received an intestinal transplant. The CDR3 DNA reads TGTGCCACCAGCCGTTCTAGCGGGAGGACCTCCTACGAGCAGTACTTC. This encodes CATSRSSGRTSYEQYF.